A selection of T cell receptor beta chains follows, all from one sample in a study of identifying expanded T cells in peripheral blood. TCRdb's copy holds only in-frame clones and misses some; the assay was immunoSEQ multiplex PCR. The table has 91,000 or so clones, around nine tenths seen once; the top ten hold about 3.9%. Sequencing input: blood. The receptors shown here come from a person between 18 and 75 years old in good health. Both conserved end residues are part of each CDR3. The D gene is left open where the match is weak. A row's size may be missing; if present it is once, few, many or a size class.

D,size,V,J,DNA,CDR3
-,-,TRBV5-1,TRBJ2-6,TGCGCCAGCAGCTTGGATGCGGGCTCTGGGGCCAACGTCCTGACTTTC,CASSLDAGSGANVLTF
-,-,TRBV7-3,TRBJ1-2,TGTGCCAGCAGCTTAACCGACTTACCAGGGAACTATGGCTACACCTTC,CASSLTDLPGNYGYTF
TRBD2,-,TRBV7-9,TRBJ2-1,TGTGCCAGCAGCTTAGTCGCAACTAGCGGTAATGAGCAGTTCTTC,CASSLVATSGNEQFF
TRBD1,-,TRBV5-1,TRBJ1-1,TGCGCCAGCAGCTTGGGGGACAGGGGGTTGCGGACTGAAGCTTTCTTT,CASSLGDRGLRTEAFF
TRBD2,-,TRBV5-1,TRBJ2-3,TGCGCCAGCAGCTTGGTAGTTGGCGGGGGGGCAGATACGCAGTATTTT,CASSLVVGGGADTQYF
TRBD2,-,TRBV30,TRBJ2-2,TGTGCCTGGACGGGACTAGCGGGAATCGGGGAGCTGTTTTTT,CAWTGLAGIGELFF
-,once,TRBV5-5,TRBJ1-1,TGTGCCAGCAGCTTTACACGGGCTGAAGCTTTCTTT,CASSFTRAEAFF
TRBD2,-,TRBV30,TRBJ2-7,TGTGCCTGGAGTTTTGGCGGGAGTTTCTACGAGCAGTACTTC,CAWSFGGSFYEQYF
-,-,TRBV7-2,TRBJ1-2,TGTGCCAGCAGCTCCGGGTTGGGGGGCTACACCTTC,CASSSGLGGYTF
TRBD2,-,TRBV5-1,TRBJ2-1,TGCGCCAGCAGCTCAAGATCGGGACTAGTTATCAATGAGCAGTTCTTC,CASSSRSGLVINEQFF
-,-,TRBV7-9,TRBJ2-7,TGTGCCAGCAGCTCCCGACAGAGGCCATACGAGCAGTACTTC,CASSSRQRPYEQYF
-,-,TRBV6-6,TRBJ2-7,TGTGCCAGCAGCCCCGAGGCAAGCGAGCAGTACTTC,CASSPEASEQYF
-,-,TRBV28,TRBJ1-1,TGTGCCAGCAGTTTAAGGGTAAGGACTGAAGCTTTCTTT,CASSLRVRTEAFF